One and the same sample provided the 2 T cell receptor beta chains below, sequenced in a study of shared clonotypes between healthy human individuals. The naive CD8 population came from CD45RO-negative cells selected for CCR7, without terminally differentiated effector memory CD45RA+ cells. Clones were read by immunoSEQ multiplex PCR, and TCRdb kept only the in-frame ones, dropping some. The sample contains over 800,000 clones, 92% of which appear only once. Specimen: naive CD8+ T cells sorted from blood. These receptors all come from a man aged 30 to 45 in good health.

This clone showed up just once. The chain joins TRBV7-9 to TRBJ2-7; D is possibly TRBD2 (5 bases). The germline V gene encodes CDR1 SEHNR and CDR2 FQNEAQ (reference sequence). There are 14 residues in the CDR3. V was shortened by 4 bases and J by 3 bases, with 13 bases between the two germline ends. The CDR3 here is CASSYRGPFYEQYF. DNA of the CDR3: TGTGCCAGCAGCTACCGAGGGCCTTTCTACGAGCAGTACTTC.

Here the CDR3 DNA reads TGTGCCAGCAGTTCTAGGTCGGGGCAGCCCCAGCATTTT. Protein product: CASSSRSGQPQHF. The chain recombines TRBV28 with TRBJ1-5; D remains ambiguous. This CDR3 region has 13 residues. Germline CDR1 reads MDHEN; CDR2 reads SYDVKM. Trimming shortened V by 4 bases and J by 7 bases, and 11 bases separated the two germline ends.